A selection of T cell receptor beta chains follows, all from one sample in a study of CD8+CD57+ T cells in acquired aplastic anemia. TCRdb ran MiXCR on the reads and lists one entry per CDR3 protein. The sample holds about 180,000 distinct CDR3 sequences, roughly 65% seen once. What was sequenced was sorted CD4+, CD8+, or CD8+CD57+ T cells (not recorded which) from PBMCs. The receptor source for this set is a human donor with aplastic anemia. Both conserved end residues are part of each CDR3. Fields, in order: V gene, D gene, clone size, CDR3 protein. The D gene is left open where the match is weak. For some rows the clone size is stated as once, few or many, or as a class when expanded; others skip it.

v_call: TRBV9; d_call: NA; clone_size: NA; cdr3_aa: CVSSVVTF
v_call: TRBV10-1; d_call: NA; clone_size: once; cdr3_aa: CASSDDRTNYGYTF
v_call: TRBV10-3; d_call: NA; clone_size: NA; cdr3_aa: CAISDSYQETQYF
v_call: TRBV24-1; d_call: NA; clone_size: few; cdr3_aa: CATCRGGNTGELFF
v_call: TRBV9; d_call: NA; clone_size: NA; cdr3_aa: CASSVSGVDSPLHF
v_call: TRBV15; d_call: NA; clone_size: many; cdr3_aa: CATSREGVTYEQYF
v_call: TRBV5-1; d_call: NA; clone_size: NA; cdr3_aa: CASSLLPQALGNTEAFF
v_call: TRBV4-1; d_call: TRBD1; clone_size: once; cdr3_aa: CASSQDSGGGQPQHF
v_call: TRBV27; d_call: NA; clone_size: many; cdr3_aa: CASNPGPAPYEQYF
v_call: TRBV5-1; d_call: NA; clone_size: NA; cdr3_aa: CASSLDSGYYNEQFF
v_call: TRBV2; d_call: TRBD2; clone_size: many; cdr3_aa: CASSEGGMASGGAIPNEQFF
v_call: TRBV5-1; d_call: TRBD1; clone_size: NA; cdr3_aa: CASSLTGGVDTEAFF
v_call: TRBV29-1; d_call: NA; clone_size: NA; cdr3_aa: CSAAGTDILQETQYF
v_call: TRBV19; d_call: NA; clone_size: NA; cdr3_aa: CASSIPGRGNQPQHF
v_call: TRBV2; d_call: TRBD1; clone_size: NA; cdr3_aa: CASLTGTEYEQYF
v_call: TRBV9; d_call: NA; clone_size: NA; cdr3_aa: CASSVGVATGEQYF
v_call: TRBV19; d_call: NA; clone_size: many; cdr3_aa: CASSIGPEAFF
v_call: TRBV4-1; d_call: TRBD1; clone_size: few; cdr3_aa: CASSQIPGTGSTNEKLFF
v_call: TRBV7-3; d_call: NA; clone_size: NA; cdr3_aa: CASSLSQGTHNEQFF
v_call: TRBV29-1; d_call: NA; clone_size: many; cdr3_aa: CSVEWGRGGETQYF
v_call: TRBV19; d_call: NA; clone_size: many; cdr3_aa: CASSIGATEAFF
v_call: TRBV7-9; d_call: TRBD2; clone_size: NA; cdr3_aa: CASSLAREGKELNEQYF
v_call: TRBV6-1; d_call: NA; clone_size: many; cdr3_aa: CASSEDREREYEQYF
v_call: TRBV20-1; d_call: NA; clone_size: NA; cdr3_aa: CSARNYLSLQETQYF
v_call: TRBV15; d_call: NA; clone_size: NA; cdr3_aa: CATSRDKGPESSYGQYF